This TCR beta chain was recovered during a study of blood T cell repertoires in COVID-19. This table comes from immunoSEQ multiplex PCR, and its TCRdb copy is limited to in-frame clones, with some not included. The sample shows approximately 150,000 clones, 86% of them seen only once. Germline CDR1 reads MNHEY; CDR2 reads SVGAGI. V dropped 7 bases and J dropped 3 bases, with 12 bases sitting between them. The CDR3 covers 14 residues. Sequencing input: peripheral blood. This chain connects TRBV6-5 to TRBJ2-2; D is undetermined. This receptor was obtained from an older woman with acute or convalescent COVID-19. DNA for the CDR3: TGTGCCAGCAAGGAGTTGAGGCACACCGGGGAGCTGTTTTTT. This translates into CASKELRHTGELFF.